This paragraph covers one T cell receptor beta chain sequence. CDR1 and CDR2 (germline): MNHEY, SVGEGT. The V end lost 0 bases, the J end lost 2 bases, and 8 bases lay between the germline ends. CDR3 size: 16 residues. The data originate from a study of blood T cell repertoires in COVID-19. Study in general: Sites in the United States, Italy and Spain provided acute and convalescent COVID-19 samples. Sample material is recorded as cDNA or gDNA derived from T cells, B-cell-depleted T cells, or PBMCs.

In the source study's methods: Reference gene primers were amplified, and this amplification served to estimate nucleated cell counts. Libraries were prepared by immunoSEQ multiplex PCR; TCRdb keeps only in-frame clonotypes and omits some of them. For V, J and clone size, that table is used; D and trimming come from the DNA. The data contain 90,000 or so clones, roughly nine tenths of them singletons. The clonotype originates from a human donor with active COVID-19. The donor label of this sample is uncertain. The V and J genes are TRBV6-2 or TRBV6-3 and TRBJ2-6; TRBD2 is a possible D gene (5 bases). Sequenced material: peripheral blood. The DNA for the CDR3 is TGTGCCAGCAGTTACTCGAGGGTACCTGGGGCCAACGTCCTGACTTTC. Residues: CASSYSRVPGANVLTF.